These 32 T cell receptor beta chains were sequenced from one sample in a study of blood T cell repertoires in COVID-19 (dated by TCRdb to between 2020 and 2021). Library generation was performed with the immunoSEQ multiplex PCR assay. TCRdb carries this immuneACCESS record with in-frame sequences only. Its versions omit some clonotypes, under half of them owing to an unresolved V gene in the studies checked, with the rest unexplained. The sample table lists roughly 200,000 clones, 81% of them with a count of one. The ten most abundant clones make up 9.5% to 12% of the sample. The sequenced sample was peripheral blood. The receptors were sampled from a woman aged 40 to 55 with COVID-19, enrolled during active disease.

The chain uses TRBV29-1 and TRBJ2-5; 8 bases line up with TRBD2. This CDR3 has 16 residues. From germline, CDR1 is SQVTM and CDR2 ANQGSEA. V gave up 4 bases and J gave up 4 bases; unmatched junction bases: 14. The DNA for the CDR3 is TGCAGCGTTGTGGGGAGCGGGAGAAGGTCGTCAGAGACCCAGTACTTC. Residues: CSVVGSGRRSSETQYF.

This chain uses TRBV28 with TRBJ2-1; 15 bases map to TRBD2. The CDR3 is 16 residues long. Trimming took 6 bases from V and 7 from J; bases not matched to a gene: 7. The germline CDR1 and CDR2 sequences are MDHEN and SYDVKM. The CDR3 spells CASRSGLAGGWNEQFF. CDR3 nucleotide sequence: TGTGCCAGCAGGTCAGGACTAGCGGGGGGGTGGAATGAGCAGTTCTTC.

The chain combines TRBV6-1 with TRBJ1-5; D may be TRBD1 (6 bases). Trimming shortened V by 1 base and J by 6 bases, and 13 bases separated the two germline ends. The CDR3 loop spans 15 amino acids. CDR1 is MNHNS, CDR2 SASEGT, per germline. CDR3 DNA: TGTGCCAGCAGTGAAGTAATACAGGGCGGTCAGCCCCAGCATTTT. It codes for CASSEVIQGGQPQHF.

This chain joins TRBV19 and TRBJ1-2; 9 positions agree with TRBD1. The length of the CDR3 is 15 residues. Germline CDR1 LNHDA, CDR2 SQIVND (reference sequence). With 5 bases clipped from V and 4 bases from J, the junction kept 8 bases outside the gene matches. CDR3 sequence (DNA): TGTGCCAGTAGTTCTGGGACAGGGAGTCTCTATGGCTACACCTTC. Its protein is CASSSGTGSLYGYTF. The complete variable domain, with remaining parts taken from reference TRBV19 and TRBJ1-2, reads DGGITQSPKYLFRKEGQNVTLSCEQNLNHDAMYWYRQDPGQGLRLIYYSQIVNDFQKGDIAEGYSVSREKKESFPLTVTSAQKNPTAFYLCASSSGTGSLYGYTFGSGTRLTVV.

This clone has a handful of counts. V is TRBV12-3 or TRBV12-4 and J is TRBJ1-1; the D is unclear. The CDR3 totals 12 residues. Trimming shortened V by 3 bases and J by 8 bases, and 10 bases separated the two germline ends. The CDR3 nucleotides are TGTGCCAGCAGTTTCTTCCAGATCGAAGCTTTCTTT. This translates into CASSFFQIEAFF.

The gene calls are TRBV9 and TRBJ2-1, with D possibly matching TRBD2 (5 bases). V lost 0 bases and J 4 bases, leaving 11 bases between the germline ends. Germline V gives CDR1 SGDLS, CDR2 YYNGEE. This CDR3 spans 15 amino acids. The CDR3 nucleotides are TGTGCCAGCAGCGTAGGTACAGCGGAATACAATGAGCAGTTCTTC. Translated, it gives CASSVGTAEYNEQFF.

The V call is TRBV2, the J call TRBJ2-2, with 9 bases aligning to TRBD2. The CDR3 has 15 amino acids. The V gene end was trimmed by 8 bases and the J gene end by 0 bases; junction bases not matched to a gene: 4. The germline V gene encodes CDR1 SNHLY and CDR2 FYNNEI. Written as DNA, the CDR3 is TGTGCCAGCTGGATAGCGGGGGCGAACACCGGGGAGCTGTTTTTT. The encoded protein is CASWIAGANTGELFF.

This chain connects TRBV5-6 to TRBJ2-7; TRBD1 matches 9 bases. The germline CDR1 and CDR2 sequences are SGHDT and YYEEEE. The V segment lost 6 bases and the J segment 3 bases; nucleotides outside the gene matches: 10. The CDR3 totals 15 residues. CDR3 bases: TGTGCCAGCACCCTTGGGGACAGGGCTGACTACGAGCAGTACTTC. Translation gives CASTLGDRADYEQYF. The whole variable domain, remainder taken from reference TRBV5-6 and TRBJ2-7, is DAGVTQSPTHLIKTRGQQVTLRCSPKSGHDTVSWYQQALGQGPQFIFQYYEEEERQRGNFPDRFSGHQFPNYSSELNVNALLLGDSALYLCASTLGDRADYEQYFGPGTRLTVT.

The chain employs TRBV18 and TRBJ2-7, with a weak D call TRBD1 (7 bases). The CDR3 extends over 14 amino acids. V shed 8 bases and J shed 3 bases, with 17 bases lying between them. Germline lookup yields CDR1 KGHSH and CDR2 LQKENI. CDR3 loop: CASPGGHRLYEQYV. The CDR3, as DNA: TGTGCCAGCCCAGGGGGGCATCGACTCTACGAGCAGTACGTC.

This chain joins TRBV27 and TRBJ1-1, with 7 positions matching TRBD1. The CDR3 covers 13 residues. CDR1 MNHEY and CDR2 SMNVEV come from the germline V gene (reference sequence). The J segment lost 1 base and the V segment lost 6 bases, leaving 2 bases of the junction unmatched. The CDR3 loop reads CASRQGGNTEAFF. In nucleotides, the CDR3 is TGTGCCAGCAGGCAGGGGGGGAACACTGAAGCTTTCTTT.

V gene TRBV2 combines with J gene TRBJ2-2; weak D call: TRBD1 (5 bases). CDR1 is SNHLY, CDR2 FYNNEI, per germline. V was trimmed by 10 bases and J by 1 base, leaving 16 bases between them. This CDR3 is built from 15 residues. The CDR3 loop is CATSARTLNTGELFF. CDR3 DNA sequence: TGTGCCACTTCGGCTCGGACATTGAACACCGGGGAGCTGTTTTTT.

The rearrangement joins TRBV30 to TRBJ2-3; a weak D match, TRBD2 (5 bases). This CDR3 spans 15 amino acids. V dropped 2 bases and J dropped 1 base, with 13 bases sitting between them. Germline CDR1 GTSNPN, CDR2 SVGIG (reference sequence). The CDR3 sequence: CAWSPALGGTDTQYF. CDR3 coding DNA: TGTGCCTGGAGTCCCGCACTCGGGGGCACAGATACGCAGTATTTT.

CDR3 sequence: CASSIQGNTGELFF. The CDR3 DNA follows: TGTGCCAGTAGTATTCAGGGGAACACCGGGGAGCTGTTTTTT. The V call is TRBV19, the J call TRBJ2-2; D possibly corresponds to TRBD1 (5 bases). Germline V gene sequence: CDR1 LNHDA, CDR2 SQIVND (reference sequence). The CDR3 is 14 amino acids. V lost 3 bases to trimming and J lost 1 base, with 6 bases between them.

The chain employs TRBV28 and TRBJ1-1; 10 nucleotides line up with TRBD1. CDR3 length equals 14 residues. CDR1 is MDHEN and CDR2 is SYDVKM in the germline V gene. The V segment lost 6 bases and the J segment 8 bases; nucleotides outside the gene matches: 9. The CDR3 protein is CASRLTGGGSEAFF. CDR3 nucleotides: TGTGCCAGCAGGTTGACAGGGGGCGGTTCCGAAGCTTTCTTT.

The chain combines TRBV2 with TRBJ1-6; TRBD1 matches at 7 bases. Germline V gene sequence: CDR1 SNHLY, CDR2 FYNNEI. The CDR3 contains 16 residues. The V and J ends lost 5 bases and 9 bases, in that order; junction bases with no gene match: 13. The CDR3 loop is CASSPLAGTVSSPLHF. In DNA, the CDR3 is TGTGCCAGCAGTCCCCTCGCCGGGACAGTATCTTCACCCCTCCACTTT.

In its sample, this clone was seen once. This chain links TRBV7-2 with TRBJ2-5; the match to TRBD2 covers 11 bases. Germline CDR1 and CDR2: SGHTA and FQGNSA. V lost 5 bases to trimming and J lost 4 bases; unmatched junction nucleotides: 9. The CDR3 contains 16 residues. The CDR3 DNA follows: TGTGCCAGCAGCACTGGGACTAGCGGTGGAGGAGAGACCCAGTACTTC. Its translation: CASSTGTSGGGETQYF.

The chain combines TRBV3-1 (or the pseudogene TRBV3-2) with TRBJ2-1; a weak D match, TRBD2 (6 bases). The V gene's germline CDR1 is LGHDT and CDR2 YNNKEL (reference sequence). Trimming pared 0 bases from V and 0 bases from J, leaving 9 bases between. This CDR3 spans 16 amino acids. The CDR3 region has the DNA TGTGCCAGCAGCCAAGAGGGGGGTTACTCCTACAATGAGCAGTTCTTC. Protein product: CASSQEGGYSYNEQFF.

The genes are TRBV6-5 and TRBJ1-2; D call uncertain. This CDR3 region has 13 residues. V dropped 8 bases and J dropped 6 bases, with 16 bases sitting between them. The germline V gene encodes CDR1 MNHEY and CDR2 SVGAGI. Here the CDR3 DNA reads TGTGCCAGCGTTTTCCGCCCTCGAGATGGCTACACCTTC. The encoded protein is CASVFRPRDGYTF.

The chain has TRBV27 and TRBJ1-4; the match to TRBD1 covers 8 bases. The length of the CDR3 is 18 residues. V lost 6 bases, J lost 8 bases, and 20 bases stayed unmatched. From germline, CDR1 is MNHEY and CDR2 SMNVEV (reference sequence). In DNA, the CDR3 is TGTGCCAGCAGACCTACCCTGGGCGGGCAGGGGGCGCGAGAAAAACTGTTTTTT. This gives the protein CASRPTLGGQGAREKLFF.

This clone has only one observation. The chain links TRBV29-1 to TRBJ2-3; 9 nucleotides line up with TRBD2. Trimming at V came to 4 bases and at J to 5 bases, leaving 7 bases not matched to a gene. This CDR3 is built from 14 residues. CDR1 is SQVTM and CDR2 is ANQGSEA in the germline V gene. The CDR3 nucleotides are TGCAGCGTTGCCCCTCCAGCGGGAGGAGATACGCAGTATTTT. Its protein is CSVAPPAGGDTQYF.

The V gene is TRBV19, the J gene TRBJ1-4; the match to TRBD1 covers 7 bases. V lost 2 bases and J lost 10; bases outside the gene matches: 1. The germline gives CDR1 LNHDA, CDR2 SQIVND (reference sequence). The CDR3 runs 12 residues. CDR3 residues: CASSISGGKLFF. The CDR3 bases are TGTGCCAGTAGTATATCAGGGGGAAAACTGTTTTTT.

The CDR3 DNA is TGTGCCAGCAGCGATCAGGGTTCGTTTACAGATACGCAGTATTTT. It encodes CASSDQGSFTDTQYF. This chain links TRBV11-3 with TRBJ2-3; D might be TRBD1 (5 bases). The V end was cut by 5 bases, the J end by 3 bases, with 15 bases between. CDR1 is SGHNT, CDR2 YENEEA, per germline. The CDR3 spans 15 residues.

The chain couples TRBV19 to TRBJ1-4; D gene unclear. From germline, CDR1 is LNHDA and CDR2 SQIVND (reference sequence). V was pared by 3 bases and J by 4 bases, with 6 bases between. The CDR3 has 13 amino acids. In DNA, the CDR3 is TGTGCCAGTAGTATTGTTCGTAATGAAAAACTGTTTTTT. Protein: CASSIVRNEKLFF.

This clone was seen more than once but under ten times. The rearrangement joins TRBV28 to TRBJ2-2; D is perhaps TRBD2 (6 bases). Germline CDR1 reads MDHEN; CDR2 reads SYDVKM. The CDR3 extends over 17 amino acids. Trimming left V 4 bases short and J 5 bases short, with 20 bases between. The CDR3 sequence: CASSSPLTRIGTGELFF. The CDR3 region has the DNA TGTGCCAGCAGTTCCCCTTTGACTAGGATAGGTACCGGGGAGCTGTTTTTT.

The V gene is TRBV19, the J gene TRBJ2-4; unclear D gene. Germline V gene lookup returns CDR1 LNHDA and CDR2 SQIVND (reference sequence). The V gene lost 5 bases and the J gene lost 5 bases, with 4 bases spanning the gap. This CDR3 has 11 amino acids. This CDR3 is CASSRENIQYF. The CDR3 DNA follows: TGTGCCAGTAGTCGGGAAAACATTCAGTACTTC.

The chain uses TRBV7-8 and TRBJ2-2; maybe TRBD1 (5 bases). Germline V gene lookup returns CDR1 SGHVS and CDR2 FQNEAQ. V lost 2 bases to trimming and J lost 5 bases, with 12 bases between them. CDR3 length equals 15 residues. CDR3: CASSLTPQGTGELFF. CDR3 bases: TGTGCCAGCAGCTTAACACCGCAGGGAACCGGGGAGCTGTTTTTT.

A few counts support this clone. In DNA form, the CDR3 reads TGTGCCAGCAGCGAAAACACAGGGTTAGGGTCACCCCTCCACTTT. It codes for CASSENTGLGSPLHF. The rearrangement uses TRBV5-5 and TRBJ1-6; weak D call: TRBD1 (6 bases). Germline CDR1 is SGHKS and CDR2 is YYEKEE (reference sequence). The CDR3 runs 15 residues. V shed 4 bases and J shed 10 bases, with 18 bases lying between them.

This clone showed up just once. The rearrangement joins TRBV6-5 to TRBJ2-2, with D perhaps matching TRBD2 (6 bases). This CDR3 region has 14 residues. V was clipped by 7 bases and J by 1 base, with 10 bases between them. CDR1 and CDR2 (germline): MNHEY, SVGAGI. CDR3 nucleotides: TGTGCCAGCATCGGGAGTGGGAACACCGGGGAGCTGTTTTTT. As protein: CASIGSGNTGELFF.

The chain is built from TRBV16 and TRBJ2-1; 7 bases line up with TRBD2. The J segment lost 0 bases and the V segment lost 0 bases, leaving 2 bases of the junction unmatched. The germline V gene encodes CDR1 KGHSY and CDR2 FQNENV. There are 16 residues in the CDR3. As DNA, the CDR3 is TGTGCCAGCAGCCAATCGGGGGGGGGCTCCTACAATGAGCAGTTCTTC. Amino acid sequence: CASSQSGGGSYNEQFF.

V and J are TRBV10-3 and TRBJ1-5; tentatively, D is TRBD1 (5 bases). The V gene lost 6 bases and the J gene lost 3 bases, with 12 bases spanning the gap. The germline V gene encodes CDR1 ENHRY and CDR2 SYGVKD. The CDR3 sequence is 14 residues long. CDR3 region: CAIRDGGNNQPQHF. CDR3 coding DNA: TGTGCCATCAGAGACGGGGGGAACAATCAGCCCCAGCATTTT.

The chain joins TRBV6-6 to TRBJ2-1; 9 bases align to TRBD2. The CDR3 is made up of 17 amino acids. V lost 5 bases to trimming and J lost 9 bases; unmatched junction nucleotides: 17. Germline loops: CDR1 MNHNY, CDR2 SVGAGI (reference sequence). In nucleotides, the CDR3 is TGTGCCAGCAGTCGAGGGATCCCTGCGGGAGGGTTCAGTGAGCAGTTCTTC. Its translation is CASSRGIPAGGFSEQFF.

The CDR3 region is CASSSLAGGAGGELFF. The CDR3 coding sequence is TGTGCCAGCAGCTCCCTGGCGGGGGGCGCCGGCGGGGAGCTGTTTTTT. The gene calls are TRBV5-4 and TRBJ2-2, with TRBD2 identical over 8 bases. The J segment lost 7 bases and the V segment lost 3 bases, leaving 11 bases of the junction unmatched. Germline loops: CDR1 SGHNT, CDR2 YYREEE (reference sequence). The CDR3 runs to 16 residues. Drawing the rest from reference TRBV5-4 and TRBJ2-2, the complete variable domain is ETGVTQSPTHLIKTRGQQVTLRCSSQSGHNTVSWYQQALGQGPQFIFQYYREEENGRGNFPPRFSGLQFPNYSSELNVNALELDDSALYLCASSSLAGGAGGELFFGEGSRLTVL.